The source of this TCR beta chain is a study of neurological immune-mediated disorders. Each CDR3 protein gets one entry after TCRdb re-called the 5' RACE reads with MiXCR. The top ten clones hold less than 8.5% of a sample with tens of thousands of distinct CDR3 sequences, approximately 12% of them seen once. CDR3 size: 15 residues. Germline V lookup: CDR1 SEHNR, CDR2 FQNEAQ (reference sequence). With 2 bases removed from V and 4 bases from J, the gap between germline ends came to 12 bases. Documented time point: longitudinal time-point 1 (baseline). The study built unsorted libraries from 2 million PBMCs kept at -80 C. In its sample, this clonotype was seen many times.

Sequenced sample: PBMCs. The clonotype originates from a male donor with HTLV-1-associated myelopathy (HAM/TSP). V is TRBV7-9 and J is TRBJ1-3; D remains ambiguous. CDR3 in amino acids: CASSLYGTWGNTIYF. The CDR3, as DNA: TGTGCCAGCAGCTTATACGGAACTTGGGGAAACACCATATATTTT.